The 9 T cell receptor beta chains reported below all come from one sample, sequenced in a study of control samples from healthy donors and cancer patients. Data came from immunoSEQ multiplex PCR; TCRdb stores just in-frame clones and leaves some out. The sample contains some 150,000 clones, about 94% of which appear only once. The sample was blood. All receptors derive from a man between 40 and 49 years old in good health.

CDR3 bases: TGTGCCAGCAGCTTGGGACAGGGGTATTACGAGCAGTACTTC. It translates to CASSLGQGYYEQYF. The chain couples TRBV5-6 to TRBJ2-7; 8 nucleotides match TRBD1. In germline, CDR1 is SGHDT, CDR2 YYEEEE. Losses at the gene ends were 0 bases for V and 4 bases for J; bases not matched to a gene: 3. The CDR3 length is 14 residues. The full variable domain, its missing parts supplied by reference TRBV5-6 and TRBJ2-7, is DAGVTQSPTHLIKTRGQQVTLRCSPKSGHDTVSWYQQALGQGPQFIFQYYEEEERQRGNFPDRFSGHQFPNYSSELNVNALLLGDSALYLCASSLGQGYYEQYFGPGTRLTVT.

The chain uses TRBV6-6 and TRBJ1-3; 8 bases agree with TRBD1. Germline V gene data show CDR1 as MNHNY and CDR2 as SVGAGI (reference sequence). The CDR3 loop spans 15 amino acids. V was pared by 6 bases and J by 4 bases, with 8 bases of the junction left unmatched. Here the CDR3 reads CASRDGTGQGNTIYF. Written as DNA, the CDR3 is TGTGCCAGCAGGGATGGGACAGGTCAAGGAAACACCATATATTTT.

The gene calls are TRBV7-9 and TRBJ2-4; D possibly corresponds to TRBD1 (6 bases). The germline gives CDR1 SEHNR, CDR2 FQNEAQ (reference sequence). Deletions cut 3 bases from V and 9 bases from J, with 24 bases between. This CDR3 region has 17 residues. CDR3 region: CASSFRISSDSDGIQYF. CDR3 nucleotides: TGTGCCAGCAGCTTCAGAATTTCCTCGGACAGTGATGGCATTCAGTACTTC.

The chain recombines TRBV27 with TRBJ2-4; TRBD2 agrees at 10 bases. Germline loops: CDR1 MNHEY, CDR2 SMNVEV (reference sequence). With 7 bases clipped from V and 8 bases from J, the junction kept 8 bases outside the gene matches. The CDR3 covers 14 residues. CDR3 protein: CASTLLAGGDIQYF. The CDR3 DNA reads TGTGCCAGCACCCTATTAGCGGGGGGAGACATTCAGTACTTC.

The gene calls are TRBV4-3 and TRBJ2-1; the D gene is possibly TRBD2 (6 bases). This CDR3 has 18 residues. V was shortened by 0 bases and J by 0 bases, with 15 bases between the two germline ends. Germline loops: CDR1 LGHNA, CDR2 YSLEER. The CDR3 coding sequence is TGCGCCAGCAGCCAAGATTCTCGGGACTCGAGCTCCTACAATGAGCAGTTCTTC. Residues: CASSQDSRDSSSYNEQFF.

This clone was seen a few times. This sequence joins TRBV5-5 and TRBJ2-6; D is unresolved. There are 15 residues in the CDR3. V was clipped by 0 bases and J by 2 bases, with 6 bases between them. Germline V gene lookup returns CDR1 SGHKS and CDR2 YYEKEE (reference sequence). DNA of the CDR3: TGTGCCAGCAGCTTGGGGCACACTGGGGCCAACGTCCTGACTTTC. It translates to CASSLGHTGANVLTF. The complete variable domain, with remaining parts taken from reference TRBV5-5 and TRBJ2-6, reads DAGVTQSPTHLIKTRGQQVTLRCSPISGHKSVSWYQQVLGQGPQFIFQYYEKEERGRGNFPDRFSARQFPNYSSELNVNALLLGDSALYLCASSLGHTGANVLTFGAGSRLTVL.

CDR3 bases: TGTGCCAGCAGTACAGGACAGGGGTCGGAAAAACTGTTTTTT. It specifies CASSTGQGSEKLFF. The chain carries TRBV6-5 and TRBJ1-4; 9 bases line up with TRBD1. Trimming cost V 5 bases and J 8 bases; bases outside gene matches: 6. Germline V gives CDR1 MNHEY, CDR2 SVGAGI. This CDR3 has 14 amino acids.

The V gene is TRBV28, the J gene TRBJ1-1; D is perhaps TRBD1 (5 bases). The CDR3 is 15 amino acids. Germline V gives CDR1 MDHEN, CDR2 SYDVKM. V was shortened by 2 bases and J by 1 base, with 11 bases between the two germline ends. The CDR3 nucleotides are TGTGCCAGCAGTTTAGTTAGGGGTAGGAACACTGAAGCTTTCTTT. It codes for CASSLVRGRNTEAFF.

V and J are TRBV7-9 and TRBJ1-4; D unresolved. CDR1 is SEHNR and CDR2 is FQNEAQ in the germline V gene (reference sequence). This CDR3 is built from 16 residues. V was clipped by 6 bases and J by 3 bases, with 17 bases between them. CDR3 coding DNA: TGTGCCAGCAGACACATCCCCGGGGTTGCTAATGAAAAACTGTTTTTT. Translating it yields CASRHIPGVANEKLFF.